The 18 T cell receptor beta chains listed next were all sequenced from one sample in a study of OX40 agonist ivuxolimab in advanced cancers. TCRdb's table, derived via immunoSEQ multiplex PCR, lists solely in-frame clones and lacks some. In the table there are 20,000 to 25,000 clones, roughly 84% of which are singletons. Sequenced here: CD4+ or CD8+ T cells sorted from blood, sampled in a trial of the OX40 agonist ivuxolimab. The receptor set was obtained from an adult with an advanced solid tumor such as melanoma, head and neck, liver or kidney cancer.

The CDR3 nucleotides are TGTGCCAGCAGTTCCCCCATAAGCTCCTACAATGAGCAGTTCTTC. This encodes CASSSPISSYNEQFF. The chain couples TRBV27 to TRBJ2-1, with D hard to call. Looked up from germline, CDR1 is MNHEY and CDR2 is SMNVEV (reference sequence). Trimming left V 4 bases short and J 0 bases short, with 10 bases between. The CDR3 is 15 amino acids.

The CDR3 reads CASRGRVSTEAFF. CDR3 DNA: TGTGCCAGCAGGGGCAGAGTAAGCACTGAAGCTTTCTTT. V usage is TRBV28 and J usage is TRBJ1-1; D gene unclear. The CDR3 runs to 13 residues. Trimming removed 6 bases from V and 4 bases from J, with 12 bases in between. Germline V CDR1 and CDR2: MDHEN, SYDVKM.

This clone was counted once. The chain has TRBV4-1 and TRBJ1-2; 7 bases match TRBD1. Germline V lookup: CDR1 MGHRA, CDR2 YSYEKL. The CDR3 has 16 amino acids. After removal of 3 bases from V and 2 bases from J, the junction contained 9 bases not matched to a gene. The CDR3 bases are TGCGCCAGCAGCCATCCGAACCCGACAGGGAACTATGGCTACACCTTC. Encoded protein: CASSHPNPTGNYGYTF.

The rearrangement links TRBV6-6 to TRBJ1-2; the D gene is possibly TRBD1 (5 bases). The CDR3 runs 14 residues. V shed 6 bases and J shed 1 base, with 12 bases lying between them. CDR1 is MNHNY, CDR2 SVGAGI, per germline (reference sequence). The CDR3 DNA sequence: TGTGCCAGCAGACCCGGACACCTTAACTATGGCTACACCTTC. It specifies CASRPGHLNYGYTF.

The rearrangement uses TRBV4-1 and TRBJ1-5; D gene ambiguous. Trimming left V 0 bases short and J 4 bases short, with 10 bases between. The germline V gene has CDR1 MGHRA and CDR2 YSYEKL. The CDR3 extends over 15 amino acids. CDR3 sequence: CASSQDGQRNQPQHF. For the CDR3, the DNA is TGCGCCAGCAGCCAAGACGGGCAGCGAAATCAGCCCCAGCATTTT.

This clone has only one observation. The chain couples TRBV13 to TRBJ2-7; D might be TRBD1 or TRBD2, each matching 6 bases. The V gene lost 4 bases and the J gene lost 0 bases, with 25 bases spanning the gap. CDR3 length: 19 amino acids. From germline, CDR1 is PRHDT and CDR2 FYEKMQ (reference sequence). The CDR3 loop is CASSSTRWGAPSSSYEQYF. DNA for the CDR3: TGTGCCAGCAGCTCCACGAGGTGGGGGGCACCGTCGAGCTCCTACGAGCAGTACTTC.

This clone was counted a single time. V is TRBV19 and J is TRBJ1-1; D is uncertain. CDR1 and CDR2 (germline): LNHDA, SQIVND (reference sequence). This CDR3 contains 14 residues. The V end lost 5 bases, the J end lost 3 bases, and 13 bases lay between the germline ends. CDR3 residues: CASSVMAWDTEAFF. The CDR3 DNA follows: TGTGCCAGTAGTGTCATGGCCTGGGACACTGAAGCTTTCTTT.

The genes are TRBV10-1 and TRBJ1-2; a weak D match, TRBD1 (5 bases). CDR1 and CDR2 from the germline V gene are WNHNN and SYGVQD (reference sequence). Trimming took 3 bases from V and 0 from J, leaving 8 bases between them. The CDR3 is 14 residues long. In nucleotides, the CDR3 is TGCGCCAGCAGTGAAGAGGGGACTAACTATGGCTACACCTTC. This translates into CASSEEGTNYGYTF.

V usage is TRBV28 and J usage is TRBJ1-5; D is ambiguous. Per germline, CDR1 MDHEN and CDR2 SYDVKM. This CDR3 spans 15 amino acids. Trimming stripped 3 bases from V and 0 bases from J, with 9 bases between. The CDR3 loop is CASSFYGNSNQPQHF. The CDR3 bases are TGTGCCAGCAGTTTTTATGGGAATAGCAATCAGCCCCAGCATTTT.

The V and J genes are TRBV25-1 and TRBJ1-1; no firm D call. The CDR3 runs 13 residues. The germline gives CDR1 MGHDK, CDR2 SYGVNS. Written as DNA, the CDR3 is TGTACCGGATCCCAAAGTAGGGACACTGAAGCTTTCTTT. Protein product: CTGSQSRDTEAFF.

The rearrangement joins TRBV13 to TRBJ2-7; 9 bases agree with TRBD1. J lost 5 bases, V lost 5 bases, and 10 bases had no gene match. Germline CDR1 and CDR2: PRHDT and FYEKMQ (reference sequence). This CDR3 is built from 15 residues. The CDR3 nucleotides are TGTGCCAGCAGCCCGACCGGGACAGGGTTCCACGAGCAGTACTTC. It is translated as CASSPTGTGFHEQYF.

This chain links TRBV12-5 with TRBJ1-4, with 8 bases matching TRBD1. The CDR3 has 17 residues. V gave up 2 bases and J gave up 7 bases; unmatched junction bases: 12. Germline-derived CDR1 and CDR2 are LGHNT and FRNRAP. CDR3: CASGLLFSGGVIEKLFF. The CDR3 bases are TGTGCTAGTGGTTTGCTTTTCTCAGGGGGCGTTATTGAAAAACTGTTTTTT.

The genes are TRBV27 and TRBJ2-1; the D is unclear. CDR1 and CDR2 from the germline V gene are MNHEY and SMNVEV (reference sequence). Trimming pared 3 bases from V and 4 bases from J, leaving 7 bases between. The CDR3 is made up of 13 amino acids. As DNA, the CDR3 is TGTGCCAGCAGTTTCGGAGAATACAATGAGCAGTTCTTC. Translation: CASSFGEYNEQFF.

The rearrangement links TRBV5-6 to TRBJ1-2; 10 positions match TRBD1. CDR3 size: 16 residues. V was pared by 0 bases and J by 8 bases, with 10 bases of the junction left unmatched. CDR1 and CDR2 (germline): SGHDT, YYEEEE. CDR3 sequence: CASSLGQGARMEGYTF. CDR3 DNA sequence: TGTGCCAGCAGCTTGGGACAGGGGGCCCGAATGGAGGGCTACACCTTC.

This clone was detected only a few times. The chain is built from TRBV28 and TRBJ2-7, with TRBD1 matching over 9 bases. V shed 3 bases, J shed 5 bases, and the junction held 5 bases outside the gene matches. The germline V gene encodes CDR1 MDHEN and CDR2 SYDVKM. This CDR3 region has 14 residues. DNA for the CDR3: TGTGCCAGCAGTTTGAACAGGGGGCGGAACGAGCAGTACTTC. Amino acids: CASSLNRGRNEQYF.

The rearrangement joins TRBV28 to TRBJ2-1, with D possibly being TRBD1 (5 bases). CDR3 length: 14 amino acids. Germline-derived CDR1 and CDR2 are MDHEN and SYDVKM. Trimming took 5 bases from V and 6 from J, leaving 14 bases between them. The CDR3 sequence is CASSLLMTVNEQFF. CDR3 coding DNA: TGTGCCAGCAGTCTACTAATGACAGTCAATGAGCAGTTCTTC.

V usage is TRBV14 and J usage is TRBJ1-5; no definite D call. Germline-derived CDR1 and CDR2 are SGHDN and FVKESK. The V end was cut by 0 bases, the J end by 0 bases, with 21 bases between. The CDR3 extends over 20 amino acids. CDR3 residues: CASSQDRVRNKLYSNQPQHF. Here the CDR3 DNA reads TGTGCCAGCAGCCAAGATCGCGTTCGGAACAAACTTTATAGCAATCAGCCCCAGCATTTT.

This chain links TRBV30 with TRBJ1-1, with 7 bases identical to TRBD1. Germline V gene sequence: CDR1 GTSNPN, CDR2 SVGIG (reference sequence). This CDR3 has 15 residues. V was pared by 5 bases and J by 1 base, with 10 bases of the junction left unmatched. CDR3 nucleotides: TGTGCCTGGGAACATTCCGGGACAGCGAACACTGAAGCTTTCTTT. It yields the protein CAWEHSGTANTEAFF.